This TCR beta chain appears in the sequencing data of a study of T cells in Graves' hyperthyroidism and ophthalmopathy. This clonotype was seen repeatedly, ten times or more. Antigen: not known. V was clipped by 6 bases and J by 7 bases, with 9 bases between them. The CDR3 has 11 residues. It was RNA transcripts that yielded the amplified TCR beta CDR3 regions. An initial round of RT-PCR targeting the TCR CDR3 relied on the HTBI primer set. TCRdb processed the multiplex PCR reads anew with MiXCR; each CDR3 protein has one entry. The sample yields around 280,000 distinct CDR3 sequences, 10% to 15% seen once. Newly diagnosed hyperthyroidism patients aged 18 to 65 years had disease lasting under 2 months. A patient was excluded if there was uncontrolled infection, other autoimmune disease, pregnancy or lactation. Initially, at the first diagnosis of hyperthyroidism and before any ophthalmopathy symptoms, blood was sampled.

Study-wide findings and caveats: Most clonotypes that expanded in the thyroid above 0.001 also showed up in blood.

This chain connects TRBV12-3 or TRBV12-4 to TRBJ2-5; no clear D gene. The sequenced sample consisted of blood. The clonotype originates from a woman in her 30s with Graves' hyperthyroidism that later progressed to Graves' ophthalmopathy. The CDR3: CASSHLGTQYF. CDR3 DNA sequence: TGTGCCAGCAGCCACCTAGGGACCCAGTACTTC.